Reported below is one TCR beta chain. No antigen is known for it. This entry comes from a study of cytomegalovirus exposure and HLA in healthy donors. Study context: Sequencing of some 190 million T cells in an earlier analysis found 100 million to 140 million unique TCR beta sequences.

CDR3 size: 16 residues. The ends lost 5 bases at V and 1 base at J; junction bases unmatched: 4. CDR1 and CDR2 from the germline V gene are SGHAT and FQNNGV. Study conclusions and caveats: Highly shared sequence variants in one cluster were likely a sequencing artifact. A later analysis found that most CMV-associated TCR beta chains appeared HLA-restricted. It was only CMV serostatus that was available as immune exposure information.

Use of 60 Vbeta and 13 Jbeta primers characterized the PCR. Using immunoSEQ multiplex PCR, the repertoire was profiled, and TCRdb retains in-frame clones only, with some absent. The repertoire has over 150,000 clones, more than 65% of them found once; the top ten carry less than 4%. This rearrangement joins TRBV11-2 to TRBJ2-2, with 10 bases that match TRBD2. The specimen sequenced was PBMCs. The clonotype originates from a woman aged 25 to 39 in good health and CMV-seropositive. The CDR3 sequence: CASSRRTSGNTGELFF. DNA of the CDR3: TGTGCCAGCAGCCGAAGGACTAGCGGGAACACCGGGGAGCTGTTTTTT. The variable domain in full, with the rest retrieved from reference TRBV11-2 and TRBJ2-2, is EAGVAQSPRYKIIEKRQSVAFWCNPISGHATLYWYQQILGQGPKLLIQFQNNGVVDDSQLPKDRFSAERLKGVDSTLKIQPAKLEDSAVYLCASSRRTSGNTGELFFGEGSRLTVL.